The 19 T cell receptor beta chains below come from one sample, sequenced in a study of long-term antiretroviral therapy in people with HIV. The libraries were made with immunoSEQ v3.0 at survey level. Libraries were prepared by immunoSEQ multiplex PCR; TCRdb keeps only in-frame clonotypes and omits some of them. The table includes 22,000 or so clones, 87% detected once. Sequenced here: unsorted PBMCs, sampled roughly 2.7 years after starting antiretroviral therapy. The receptors derive from a woman between 50 and 59 years old with HIV.

The V and J genes are TRBV14 and TRBJ2-7; 7 positions agree with TRBD2. The trim removed 1 base at V and 5 bases at J, leaving 5 bases unmatched. Germline V gene lookup returns CDR1 SGHDN and CDR2 FVKESK. The CDR3 contains 14 residues. CDR3 amino acids: CASSQVGEGNEQYF. In DNA, the CDR3 is TGTGCCAGCAGCCAAGTAGGGGAGGGTAACGAGCAGTACTTC. Supplemented by reference TRBV14 and TRBJ2-7, the full variable domain reads EAGVTQFPSHSVIEKGQTVTLRCDPISGHDNLYWYRRVMGKEIKFLLHFVKESKQDESGMPNNRFLAERTGGTYSTLKVQPAELEDSGVYFCASSQVGEGNEQYFGPGTRLTVT.

This clone was observed a handful of times. V usage is TRBV27 and J usage is TRBJ2-1; TRBD2 matches at 10 bases. Per germline, CDR1 MNHEY and CDR2 SMNVEV (reference sequence). This CDR3 has 15 residues. V lost 5 bases to trimming and J lost 10 bases; unmatched junction nucleotides: 11. The CDR3 loop is CASSLTSGLIGEQFF. CDR3 nucleotides: TGTGCCAGCAGTCTGACTAGCGGGCTAATAGGAGAGCAGTTCTTC.

The J gene is TRBJ1-1, the V gene TRBV18; D not certain. V shed 2 bases and J shed 7 bases, with 5 bases lying between them. The germline gives CDR1 KGHSH, CDR2 LQKENI. The CDR3 is made up of 11 amino acids. The CDR3 here is CASSPENEAFF. In DNA, the CDR3 is TGTGCCAGCTCACCAGAGAATGAAGCTTTCTTT. Complete variable domain (other parts from reference TRBV18 and TRBJ1-1): NAGVMQNPRHLVRRRGQEARLRCSPMKGHSHVYWYRQLPEEGLKFMVYLQKENIIDESGMPKERFSAEFPKEGPSILRIQQVVRGDSAAYFCASSPENEAFFGQGTRLTVV.

The V gene is TRBV10-3, the J gene TRBJ2-5; D might be TRBD1 or TRBD2, each matching 5 bases. The CDR3 spans 14 residues. CDR1 and CDR2 from the germline V gene are ENHRY and SYGVKD. The V gene lost 4 bases and the J gene lost 0 bases, with 9 bases spanning the gap. DNA for the CDR3: TGTGCCATCAGTGGGGACGGCTACCAAGAGACCCAGTACTTC. The encoded protein is CAISGDGYQETQYF.

The chain joins TRBV18 to TRBJ2-3; D possibly uses TRBD1 or TRBD2 (5 bases each). Germline V gives CDR1 KGHSH, CDR2 LQKENI. The V and J ends lost 2 bases and 2 bases respectively, with 14 bases between them. The CDR3 totals 16 residues. CDR3 bases: TGTGCCAGCTCACCATGGGGGAAGGGATTCACAGATACGCAGTATTTT. Translation: CASSPWGKGFTDTQYF.

This clone was found a few times. This sequence joins TRBV29-1 and TRBJ1-2, with a weak D call TRBD1 (5 bases). The CDR3 spans 13 residues. V lost 6 bases and J 2 bases, leaving 13 bases between the germline ends. Germline-derived CDR1 and CDR2 are SQVTM and ANQGSEA. CDR3 sequence reads: CSVRTLTNYGYTF. CDR3 coding DNA: TGCAGCGTCAGGACACTGACAAACTATGGCTACACCTTC.

The CDR3 region is CASSVDAGPPNEQFF. Written as DNA, the CDR3 is TGTGCCAGCAGCGTAGATGCGGGACCCCCCAATGAGCAGTTCTTC. J is TRBJ2-1 and V is TRBV9, with D tentatively TRBD2 (6 bases). Germline values: CDR1 SGDLS, CDR2 YYNGEE. The V and J ends lost 0 bases and 6 bases respectively, with 13 bases between them. There are 15 residues in the CDR3.

The rearrangement links TRBV5-6 to TRBJ2-3; the D gene could be TRBD1 or TRBD2 (5 bases each). The CDR3 extends over 14 amino acids. Trimming cost V 4 bases and J 2 bases, with 11 bases left between them. Germline CDR1 and CDR2: SGHDT and YYEEEE. The CDR3 is CASSEGPNTDTQYF. CDR3 in DNA: TGTGCCAGCAGCGAGGGACCAAACACAGATACGCAGTATTTT.

The rearrangement uses TRBV21-1 and TRBJ2-7; the table calls TRBD2, which could not be checked here. TRBV21-1 is a pseudogene. This CDR3 region has 15 residues. The CDR3 DNA follows: TGTGCCAGCAGCGATAGCGGGAGAATGTACTACGAGCAGTACTTC. It encodes CASSDSGRMYYEQYF.

The gene calls are TRBV30 and TRBJ2-7, with TRBD2 matching over 12 bases. Germline CDR1 GTSNPN, CDR2 SVGIG (reference sequence). The CDR3 is made up of 17 amino acids. V dropped 3 bases and J dropped 2; count of bases not matched to a gene: 11. CDR3 protein: CAWSPPLAGGGPYEQYF. The DNA of the CDR3 is TGTGCCTGGAGCCCGCCACTAGCGGGAGGAGGACCCTACGAGCAGTACTTC.

The chain has TRBV5-1 and TRBJ2-1; D unclear. The CDR3 is made up of 15 amino acids. CDR1 is SGHRS, CDR2 YFSETQ, per germline. Trimming stripped 1 base from V and 6 bases from J, with 14 bases between. The CDR3 loop reads CASSLFPSQGNEQFF. The CDR3 coding sequence is TGCGCCAGCAGCTTGTTTCCCTCCCAAGGCAATGAGCAGTTCTTC.

The CDR3: CASSPVSGGGLSEQFF. The CDR3 DNA reads TGTGCCAGCAGCCCGGTTTCTGGGGGCGGTTTAAGTGAGCAGTTCTTC. This chain connects TRBV13 to TRBJ2-1, with a tentative D call TRBD1 (6 bases). Germline-derived CDR1 and CDR2 are PRHDT and FYEKMQ (reference sequence). The CDR3 covers 16 residues. V was clipped by 5 bases and J by 9 bases, with 23 bases between them.

The chain recombines TRBV28 with TRBJ2-2, with 7 bases aligning to TRBD1. The germline V gene has CDR1 MDHEN and CDR2 SYDVKM. Trimming at V came to 6 bases and at J to 5 bases, leaving 6 bases not matched to a gene. The CDR3 runs to 14 residues. For the CDR3, the DNA is TGTGCCAGCAGACAACAGGGGATGACCGGGGAGCTGTTTTTT. This codes for CASRQQGMTGELFF.

The chain employs TRBV6-1 and TRBJ2-2; D possibly corresponds to TRBD1 (8 bases). Trimming pared 10 bases from V and 5 bases from J, leaving 14 bases between. CDR3 length equals 13 residues. Per the germline V gene, CDR1 is MNHNS and CDR2 is SASEGT. CDR3 coding DNA: TGTGCCATAGACAGGGGAGGGACCGGGGAGCTGTTTTTT. Its translation is CAIDRGGTGELFF.

The chain recombines TRBV18 with TRBJ1-1; unclear D gene. The CDR3 runs 13 residues. Looked up from germline, CDR1 is KGHSH and CDR2 is LQKENI. Deletions cut 2 bases from V and 3 bases from J, with 7 bases between. The chain's CDR3 is CASSPGIDTEAFF. The CDR3 nucleotides read TGTGCCAGCTCACCAGGGATAGACACTGAAGCTTTCTTT. Variable domain in full (rest from reference TRBV18 and TRBJ1-1): NAGVMQNPRHLVRRRGQEARLRCSPMKGHSHVYWYRQLPEEGLKFMVYLQKENIIDESGMPKERFSAEFPKEGPSILRIQQVVRGDSAAYFCASSPGIDTEAFFGQGTRLTVV.

V is TRBV28 and J is TRBJ1-1; 10 nucleotides align to TRBD1. Trimming removed 10 bases from V and 6 bases from J; junction bases left unmatched: 8. The CDR3 consists of 13 residues. Germline values: CDR1 MDHEN, CDR2 SYDVKM. The CDR3 DNA sequence: TGTGCCATCCTGACAGGGGGCCATGCTGAAGCTTTCTTT. Its protein product is CAILTGGHAEAFF.

The chain carries TRBV28 and TRBJ2-3; the match to TRBD2 covers 7 bases. The CDR3 has 15 residues. V was clipped by 6 bases and J by 5 bases; unmatched bases: 11. Germline V gene sequence: CDR1 MDHEN, CDR2 SYDVKM. Written as DNA, the CDR3 is TGTGCCAGCAGCCCCCGGACTAGTTGGAAAGATACGCAGTATTTT. Its translation: CASSPRTSWKDTQYF.

The chain is built from TRBV27 and TRBJ1-2; TRBD1 matches 7 bases. V was pared by 7 bases and J by 8 bases, with 10 bases of the junction left unmatched. This CDR3 is 13 amino acids long. Germline V gene sequence: CDR1 MNHEY, CDR2 SMNVEV (reference sequence). The CDR3 here is CASIALDREGYTF. The CDR3 DNA reads as TGTGCCAGCATAGCCCTCGACAGGGAGGGCTACACCTTC.

V usage is TRBV27 and J usage is TRBJ2-7, with D tentatively TRBD1 (6 bases). The germline V gene has CDR1 MNHEY and CDR2 SMNVEV (reference sequence). V dropped 7 bases and J dropped 5 bases, with 24 bases sitting between them. The CDR3 extends over 16 amino acids. The CDR3 DNA is TGTGCCAGCACCGCAACCCCCGGGCAGGGGACCGACGAGCAGTACTTC. Residues: CASTATPGQGTDEQYF.